This TCR beta chain was sequenced for a study of blood T cells in healthy people across ages (dated by TCRdb to about 2015). Background for the entire study: In model experiments, template switching captured roughly one uniquely barcoded TCR beta cDNA molecule for every two T cells. Age-related changes in TCR beta repertoire diversity were measured in the study by deep sequencing normalized with unique cDNA molecular identifiers. Four age groups were formed from the donors: young (average about 16 years), middle-aged (approximately 41), aged (around 68) and long-lived (more than 75). To avoid experimental bias, donors of different ages were randomly spread across the sequencing lanes. Using the same blood draw, the study looked at two additional independent replicas of 1 million unique cDNA reads for two donors, one aged 18 to 30 and the other aged 80 or older.

The paper's findings and limits, for the study overall: There was a strong correlation between observed TCR beta diversity and the percentage of naive T cells measured by flow cytometry. Estimates of total diversity from one million sequenced T cells were regarded as lower bounds and underestimates. Since profiling was done on bulk unsorted PBMCs, naive and antigen-experienced compartments could not be conclusively compared. As age increased, observed TCR beta diversity per million T cells dropped in a roughly linear way, and a significant reduction was already evident by age about 40. Because the CMV infection status of the donors was unknown, age-related changes in expanded clonotypes may potentially have been confounded. Compared with the aged group, more naive CD4+ T cells, fewer expanded clones and increased TCR diversity were shown by the long-lived group, suggesting age selection.

This clonotype came up once. Its binding antigen is unknown. Base-call qualities are not available, and no considerably larger clone is one nucleotide away. Single-read evidence is weak. The library was built by means of 5' RACE. The sample was run on an Illumina HiSeq 2500. A second about 7 to 11 cycle PCR used a sample-barcoded 5' primer and a J-beta primer mix. A unique molecular identifier was introduced onto each TCR beta cDNA molecule by a template-switch 5' adaptor carrying 12 random nucleotides. At least 2.5 million CDR3-containing paired-end reads were obtained from each sample. The Mint cDNA synthesis kit, primed by a TRBC-specific oligonucleotide, was used to synthesize first-strand cDNA from all RNA. Following uracil-DNA glycosylase treatment, all cDNA underwent a first 18-cycle PCR with the universal primers M1SS and BC2_uni_R. The study's processing was this. Each sample was normalized by randomly selecting 1 million high-quality reads, each carrying a distinct molecular identifier. Instead of being binned into consensus sequences, reads that shared molecular identifiers were thrown out. CDR3 identification, clonotype clustering and error correction used MiTCR with a Q25 quality threshold and the strictest error-elimination algorithm. A nonparametric unseen species model using Euler transformation provided a lower-bound estimate of total TCR beta diversity. The raw public data were reprocessed by TCRdb itself: fastp quality trimming at Q25, MiXCR clonotype calling, in-frame beta chains only. When rows share a CDR3 protein, they turn into one entry using the most common DNA and genes. TCRdb's processing, not the authors', yielded these V and J calls. The sample records some 900,000 distinct CDR3 sequences, more than 25% of which are singletons. The leading ten clones occupy 15% to 20% of the sample.

Donors were around 37 systemically healthy Caucasian individuals from Russia aged 6 to 90 years. Ten milliliters of peripheral blood were drawn from each donor into EDTA-treated Vacutainer tubes. Ficoll-Paque density-gradient centrifugation was used to isolate PBMCs, with at least 7 million per sample. Total RNA was extracted from PBMCs with Trizol reagent, with at least 6 micrograms obtained per sample. Naive CD45RAhigh/CD27high T cell percentages were measured by flow cytometry on a PBMC aliquot from every donor. The CDR3 starts with the cysteine, ends with the phenylalanine, and has 17 residues. This entry keeps only the CDR3 DNA: 51 bases, framed from base 1. The germline V gene encodes CDR1 MGHRA and CDR2 YSYEKL. V is pared back by 6 bases and J by 0 bases, with 18 bases lying between the germline termini.

The source of this sequence is a woman of 80 years or more in good health. Sequencing was carried out using blood. The chain is encoded by TRBV4-1 joined to TRBJ2-4; TRBD1 might be the D gene, on 5 matching bases. The DNA sequence reads TGCGCCAGCAGTCAGTCAATTGGGGCAGAAGCCAAAAACATTCAGTACTTC. This is translated as CASSQSIGAEAKNIQYF.